Included here is one T cell receptor beta chain sequence, with context. This sample was taken from a study of control samples from healthy donors and cancer patients. Repertoires were generated with immunoSEQ multiplex PCR, while TCRdb's copy carries only in-frame clones and drops some. Seen in this sample are under 200,000 clones; the ten most common clones hold 2% to 2.5%. CDR3 length: 14 amino acids. The V end was cut by 1 base, the J end by 2 bases, with 8 bases between. Looked up from germline, CDR1 is LGHDT and CDR2 is YNNKEL (reference sequence). The chain links TRBV3-1 (or the pseudogene TRBV3-2) to TRBJ2-5; possible D gene TRBD1, 6 bases. This receptor was obtained from a woman between 25 and 40 years old in good health. Sequencing used blood. CDR3 sequence (DNA): TGTGCCAGCAGCCAAGTAGACAGGCAAGAGACCCAGTACTTC. Amino acid sequence: CASSQVDRQETQYF.